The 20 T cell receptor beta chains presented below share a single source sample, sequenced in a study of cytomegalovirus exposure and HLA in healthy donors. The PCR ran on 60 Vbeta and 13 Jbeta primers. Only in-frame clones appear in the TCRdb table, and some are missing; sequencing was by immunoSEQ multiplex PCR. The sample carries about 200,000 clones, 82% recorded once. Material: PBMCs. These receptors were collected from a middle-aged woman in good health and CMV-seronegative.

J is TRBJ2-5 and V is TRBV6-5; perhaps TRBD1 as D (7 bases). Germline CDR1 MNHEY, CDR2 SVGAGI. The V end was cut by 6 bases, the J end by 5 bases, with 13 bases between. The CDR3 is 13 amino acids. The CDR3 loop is CASRRDSGETQYF. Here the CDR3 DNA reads TGTGCCAGCAGAAGGGACAGCGGGGAGACCCAGTACTTC.

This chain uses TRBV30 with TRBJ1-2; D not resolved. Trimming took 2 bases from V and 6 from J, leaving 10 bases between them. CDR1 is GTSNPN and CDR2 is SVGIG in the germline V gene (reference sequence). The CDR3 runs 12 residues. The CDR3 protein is CAWSQVIHGYTF. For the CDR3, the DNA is TGTGCCTGGAGTCAGGTTATACATGGCTACACCTTC.

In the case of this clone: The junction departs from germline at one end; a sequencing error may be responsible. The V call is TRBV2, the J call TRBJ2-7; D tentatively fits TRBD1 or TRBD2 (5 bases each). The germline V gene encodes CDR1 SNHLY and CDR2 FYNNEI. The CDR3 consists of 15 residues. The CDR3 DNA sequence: TGTGCCAGCAGAGAAGAGGGATTAAGGGGATACGAGCAGTACTTC. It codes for CASREEGLRGYEQYF.

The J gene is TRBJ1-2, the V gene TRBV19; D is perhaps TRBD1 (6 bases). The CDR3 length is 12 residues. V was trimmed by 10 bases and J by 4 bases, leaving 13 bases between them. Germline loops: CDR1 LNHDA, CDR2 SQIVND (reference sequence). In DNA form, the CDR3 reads TGTGCCACCGGAACAGGGCGCTATGGCTACACCTTC. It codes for CATGTGRYGYTF.

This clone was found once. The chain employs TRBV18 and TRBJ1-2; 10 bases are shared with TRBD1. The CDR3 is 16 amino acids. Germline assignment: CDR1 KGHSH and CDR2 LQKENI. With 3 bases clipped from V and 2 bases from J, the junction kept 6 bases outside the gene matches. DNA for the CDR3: TGTGCCAGCTCACCTACCTCGACAGGGGGCAACTATGGCTACACCTTC. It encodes CASSPTSTGGNYGYTF.

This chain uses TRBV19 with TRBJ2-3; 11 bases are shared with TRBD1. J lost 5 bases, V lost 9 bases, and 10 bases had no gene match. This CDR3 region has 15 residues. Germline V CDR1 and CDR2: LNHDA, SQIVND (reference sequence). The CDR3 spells CASRPWTGGEDTQYF. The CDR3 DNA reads TGTGCCAGCCGCCCCTGGACAGGGGGCGAAGATACGCAGTATTTT.

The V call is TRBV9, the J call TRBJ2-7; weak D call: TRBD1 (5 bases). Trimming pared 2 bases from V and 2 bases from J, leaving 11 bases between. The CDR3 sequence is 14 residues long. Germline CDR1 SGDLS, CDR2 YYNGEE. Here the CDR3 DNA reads TGTGCCAGCAGCGTTCAGGACAATCCCTACGAGCAGTACTTC. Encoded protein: CASSVQDNPYEQYF.

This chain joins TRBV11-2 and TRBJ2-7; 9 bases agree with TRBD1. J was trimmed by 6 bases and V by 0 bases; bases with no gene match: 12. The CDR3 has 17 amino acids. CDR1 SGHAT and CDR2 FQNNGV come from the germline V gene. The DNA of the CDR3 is TGTGCCAGCAGCTTAGAACTGCCTGGGACAGGGACGTTCGAGCAGTACTTC. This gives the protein CASSLELPGTGTFEQYF. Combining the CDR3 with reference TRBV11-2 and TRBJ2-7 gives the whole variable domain EAGVAQSPRYKIIEKRQSVAFWCNPISGHATLYWYQQILGQGPKLLIQFQNNGVVDDSQLPKDRFSAERLKGVDSTLKIQPAKLEDSAVYLCASSLELPGTGTFEQYFGPGTRLTVT.

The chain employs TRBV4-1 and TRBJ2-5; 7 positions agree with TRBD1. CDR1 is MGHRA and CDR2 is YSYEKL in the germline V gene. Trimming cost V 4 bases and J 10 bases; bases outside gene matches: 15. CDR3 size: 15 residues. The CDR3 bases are TGCGCCAGCAGCCTCGGTCTCGGACAGGCCCAGGTCCAGTACTTC. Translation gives CASSLGLGQAQVQYF.

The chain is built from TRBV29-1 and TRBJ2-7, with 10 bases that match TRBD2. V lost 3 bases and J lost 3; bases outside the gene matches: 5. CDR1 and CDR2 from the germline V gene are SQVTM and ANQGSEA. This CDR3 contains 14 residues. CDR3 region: CSVDGPSGSYEQYF. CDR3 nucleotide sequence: TGCAGCGTTGATGGGCCTAGCGGGAGCTACGAGCAGTACTTC.

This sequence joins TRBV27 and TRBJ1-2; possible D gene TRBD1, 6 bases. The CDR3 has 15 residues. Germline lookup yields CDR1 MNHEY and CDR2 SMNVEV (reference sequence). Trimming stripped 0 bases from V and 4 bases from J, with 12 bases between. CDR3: CASSLSNRALYGYTF. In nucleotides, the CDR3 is TGTGCCAGCAGTTTATCAAACAGGGCCCTCTATGGCTACACCTTC.

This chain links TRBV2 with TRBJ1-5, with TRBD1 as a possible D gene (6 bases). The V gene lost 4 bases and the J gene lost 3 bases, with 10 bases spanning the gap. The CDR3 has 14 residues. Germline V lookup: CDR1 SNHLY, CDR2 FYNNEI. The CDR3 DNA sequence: TGTGCCAGCAGTGTAAGGGGGTCCAATCAGCCCCAGCATTTT. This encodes CASSVRGSNQPQHF. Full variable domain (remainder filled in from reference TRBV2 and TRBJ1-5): EPEVTQTPSHQVTQMGQEVILRCVPISNHLYFYWYRQILGQKVEFLVSFYNNEISEKSEIFDDQFSVERPDGSNFTLKIRSTKLEDSAMYFCASSVRGSNQPQHFGDGTRLSIL.

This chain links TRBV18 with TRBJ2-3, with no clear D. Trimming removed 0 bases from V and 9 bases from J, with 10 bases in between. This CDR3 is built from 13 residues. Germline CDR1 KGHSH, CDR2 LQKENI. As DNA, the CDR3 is TGTGCCAGCTCACCACCGCTCGCGTCGACGCAGTATTTT. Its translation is CASSPPLASTQYF.

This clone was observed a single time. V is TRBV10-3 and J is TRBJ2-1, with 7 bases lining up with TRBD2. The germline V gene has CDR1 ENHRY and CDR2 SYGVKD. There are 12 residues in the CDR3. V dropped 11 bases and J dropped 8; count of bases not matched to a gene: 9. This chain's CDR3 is CASGGRVDEQFF. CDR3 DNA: TGTGCCTCCGGGGGGAGAGTTGATGAGCAGTTCTTC.

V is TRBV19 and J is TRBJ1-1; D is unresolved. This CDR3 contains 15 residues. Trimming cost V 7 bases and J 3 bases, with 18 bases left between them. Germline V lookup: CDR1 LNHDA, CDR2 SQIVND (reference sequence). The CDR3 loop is CASTLTLLGDTEAFF. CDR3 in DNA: TGTGCCAGTACGCTGACCCTATTGGGCGACACTGAAGCTTTCTTT. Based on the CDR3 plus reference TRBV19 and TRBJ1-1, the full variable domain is DGGITQSPKYLFRKEGQNVTLSCEQNLNHDAMYWYRQDPGQGLRLIYYSQIVNDFQKGDIAEGYSVSREKKESFPLTVTSAQKNPTAFYLCASTLTLLGDTEAFFGQGTRLTVV.

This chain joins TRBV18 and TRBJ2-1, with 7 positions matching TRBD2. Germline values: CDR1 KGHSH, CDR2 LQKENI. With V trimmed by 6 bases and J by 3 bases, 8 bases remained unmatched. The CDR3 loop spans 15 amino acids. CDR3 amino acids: CASSPLASGYNEQFF. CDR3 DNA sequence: TGTGCCAGCTCCCCTTTGGCTAGCGGCTACAATGAGCAGTTCTTC.

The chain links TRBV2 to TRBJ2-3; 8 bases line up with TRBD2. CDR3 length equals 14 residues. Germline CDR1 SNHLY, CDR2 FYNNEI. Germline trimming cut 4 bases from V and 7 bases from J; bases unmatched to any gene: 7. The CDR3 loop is CASSVGLAGHTQYF. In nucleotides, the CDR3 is TGTGCCAGCAGTGTAGGTCTAGCGGGCCATACGCAGTATTTT.

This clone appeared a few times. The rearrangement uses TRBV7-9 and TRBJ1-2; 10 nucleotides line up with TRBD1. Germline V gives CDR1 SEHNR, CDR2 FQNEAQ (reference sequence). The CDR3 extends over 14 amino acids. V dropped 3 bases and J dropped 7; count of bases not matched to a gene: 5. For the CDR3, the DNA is TGTGCCAGCAGCTTCGGACAGGGGGAGCGTGGCTACACCTTC. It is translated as CASSFGQGERGYTF.

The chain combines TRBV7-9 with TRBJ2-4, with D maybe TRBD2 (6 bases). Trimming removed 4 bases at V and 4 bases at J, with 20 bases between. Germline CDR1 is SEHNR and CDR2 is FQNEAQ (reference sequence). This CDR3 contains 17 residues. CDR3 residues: CASSWLLGLDKKNIQYF. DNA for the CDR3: TGTGCCAGCAGCTGGCTACTGGGACTGGACAAAAAAAACATTCAGTACTTC. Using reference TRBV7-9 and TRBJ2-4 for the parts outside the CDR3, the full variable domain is DTGVSQNPRHKITKRGQNVTFRCDPISEHNRLYWYRQTLGQGPEFLTYFQNEAQLEKSRLLSDRFSAERPKGSFSTLEIQRTEQGDSAMYLCASSWLLGLDKKNIQYFGAGTRLSVL.

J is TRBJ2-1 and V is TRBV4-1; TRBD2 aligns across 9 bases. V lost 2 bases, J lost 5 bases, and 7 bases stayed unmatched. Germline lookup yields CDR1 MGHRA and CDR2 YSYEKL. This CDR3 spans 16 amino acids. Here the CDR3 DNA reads TGCGCCAGCAGCCAATCCGGGACTAGCAATAACAATGAGCAGTTCTTC. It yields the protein CASSQSGTSNNNEQFF.